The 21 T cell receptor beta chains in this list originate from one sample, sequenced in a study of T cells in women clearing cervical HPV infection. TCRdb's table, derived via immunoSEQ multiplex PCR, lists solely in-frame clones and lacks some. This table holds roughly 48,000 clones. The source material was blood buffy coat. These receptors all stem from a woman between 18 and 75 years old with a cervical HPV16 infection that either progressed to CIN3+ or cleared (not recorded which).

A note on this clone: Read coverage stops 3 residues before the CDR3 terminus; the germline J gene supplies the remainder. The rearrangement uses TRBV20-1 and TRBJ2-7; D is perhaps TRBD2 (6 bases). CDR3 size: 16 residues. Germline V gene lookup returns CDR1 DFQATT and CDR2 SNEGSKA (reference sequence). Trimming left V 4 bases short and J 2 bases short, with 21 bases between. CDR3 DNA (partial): TGCAGTGCTACCACGTTTCAGGCGGGGTCAGCCTACGAG. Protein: CSATTFQAGSAYE. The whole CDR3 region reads CSATTFQAGSAYEQYF.

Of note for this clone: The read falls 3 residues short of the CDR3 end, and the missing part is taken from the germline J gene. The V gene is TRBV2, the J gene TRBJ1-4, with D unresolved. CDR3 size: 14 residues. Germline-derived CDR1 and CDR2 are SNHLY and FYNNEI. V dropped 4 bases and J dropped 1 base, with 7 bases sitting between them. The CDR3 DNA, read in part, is TGTGCCAGCAGTGGTCGGGGAACTAATGAAAAA. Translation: CASSGRGTNEK. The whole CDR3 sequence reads CASSGRGTNEKLFF.

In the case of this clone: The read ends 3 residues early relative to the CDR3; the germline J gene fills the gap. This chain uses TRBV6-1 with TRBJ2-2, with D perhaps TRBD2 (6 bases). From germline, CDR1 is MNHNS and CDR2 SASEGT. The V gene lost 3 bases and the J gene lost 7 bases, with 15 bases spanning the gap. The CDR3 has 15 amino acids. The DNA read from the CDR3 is TGTGCCAGCAGTGACCGGGACTTAGGGGACGGGGAG. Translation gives CASSDRDLGDGE. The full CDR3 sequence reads CASSDRDLGDGELFF.

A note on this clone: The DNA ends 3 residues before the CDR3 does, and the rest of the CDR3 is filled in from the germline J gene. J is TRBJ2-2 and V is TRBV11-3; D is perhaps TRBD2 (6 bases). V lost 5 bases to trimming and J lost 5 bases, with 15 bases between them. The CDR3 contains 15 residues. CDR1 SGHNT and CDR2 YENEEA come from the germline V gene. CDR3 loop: CASSPGGALTGELFF. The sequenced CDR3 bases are TGTGCCAGCAGCCCCGGAGGGGCTCTTACCGGGGAG.

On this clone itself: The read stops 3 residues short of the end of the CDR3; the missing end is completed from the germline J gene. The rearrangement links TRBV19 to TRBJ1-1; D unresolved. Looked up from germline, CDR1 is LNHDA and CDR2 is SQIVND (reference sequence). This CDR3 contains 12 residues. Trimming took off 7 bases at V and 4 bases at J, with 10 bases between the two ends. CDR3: CASTDRGTEAFF. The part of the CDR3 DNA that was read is TGTGCCAGTACGGATCGGGGCACTGAA.

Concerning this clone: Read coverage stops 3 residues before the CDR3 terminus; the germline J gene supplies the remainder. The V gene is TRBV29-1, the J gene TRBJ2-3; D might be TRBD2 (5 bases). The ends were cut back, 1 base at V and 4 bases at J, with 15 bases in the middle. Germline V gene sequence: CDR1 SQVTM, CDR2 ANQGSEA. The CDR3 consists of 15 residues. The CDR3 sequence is CSVEGLSGGSDTQYF. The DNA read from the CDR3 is TGCAGCGTTGAAGGGCTCAGCGGTGGTTCAGATACG.

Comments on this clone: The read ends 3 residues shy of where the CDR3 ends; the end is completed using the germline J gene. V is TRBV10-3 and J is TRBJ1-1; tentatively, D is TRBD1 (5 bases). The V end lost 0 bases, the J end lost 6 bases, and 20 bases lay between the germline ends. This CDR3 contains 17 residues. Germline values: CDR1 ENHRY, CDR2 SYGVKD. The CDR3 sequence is CAISESAVLGALSEAFF. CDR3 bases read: TGTGCCATCAGTGAGTCGGCGGTTTTAGGGGCACTCTCTGAA.

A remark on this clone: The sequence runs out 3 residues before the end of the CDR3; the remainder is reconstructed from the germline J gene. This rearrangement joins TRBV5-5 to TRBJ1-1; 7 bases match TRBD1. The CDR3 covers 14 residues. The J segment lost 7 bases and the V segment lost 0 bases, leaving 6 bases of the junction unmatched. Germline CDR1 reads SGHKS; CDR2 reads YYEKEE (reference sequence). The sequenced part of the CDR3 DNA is TGTGCCAGCAGCTTGGTAAGGGGGCGGGATGAA. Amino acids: CASSLVRGRDE. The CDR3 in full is CASSLVRGRDEAFF.

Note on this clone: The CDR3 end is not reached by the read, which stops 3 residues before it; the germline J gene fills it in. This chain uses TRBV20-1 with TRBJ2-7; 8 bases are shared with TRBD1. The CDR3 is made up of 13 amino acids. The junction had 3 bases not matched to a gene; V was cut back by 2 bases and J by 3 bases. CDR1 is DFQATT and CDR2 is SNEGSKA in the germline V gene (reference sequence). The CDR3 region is CSARQGAGYEQYF. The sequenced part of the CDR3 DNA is TGCAGTGCTAGACAGGGGGCGGGCTACGAG.

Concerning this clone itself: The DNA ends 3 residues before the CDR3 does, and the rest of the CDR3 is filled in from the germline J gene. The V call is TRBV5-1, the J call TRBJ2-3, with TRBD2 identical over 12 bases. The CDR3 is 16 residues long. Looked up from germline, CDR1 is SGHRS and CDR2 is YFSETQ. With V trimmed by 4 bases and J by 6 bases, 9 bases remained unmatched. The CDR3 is CASSPRTSGVADTQYF. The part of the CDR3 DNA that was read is TGCGCCAGCAGCCCCCGGACTAGCGGGGTTGCGGATACG.

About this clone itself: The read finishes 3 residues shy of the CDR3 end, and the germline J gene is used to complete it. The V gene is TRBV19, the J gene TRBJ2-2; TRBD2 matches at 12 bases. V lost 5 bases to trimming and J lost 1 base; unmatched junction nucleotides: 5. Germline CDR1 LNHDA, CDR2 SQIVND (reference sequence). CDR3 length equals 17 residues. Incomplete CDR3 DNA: TGTGCCAGTAGTTTGCTAGCGGGGGGGCGGAACACCGGGGAG. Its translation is CASSLLAGGRNTGE. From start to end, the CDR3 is CASSLLAGGRNTGELFF.

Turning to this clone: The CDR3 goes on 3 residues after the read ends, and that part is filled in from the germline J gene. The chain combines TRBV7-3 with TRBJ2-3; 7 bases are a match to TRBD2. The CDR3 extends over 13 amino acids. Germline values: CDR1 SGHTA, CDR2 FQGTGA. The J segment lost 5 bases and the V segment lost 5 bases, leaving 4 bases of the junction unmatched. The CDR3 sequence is CASSGGVGDTQYF. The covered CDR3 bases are TGTGCCAGCAGCGGGGGGGTTGGAGATACG.

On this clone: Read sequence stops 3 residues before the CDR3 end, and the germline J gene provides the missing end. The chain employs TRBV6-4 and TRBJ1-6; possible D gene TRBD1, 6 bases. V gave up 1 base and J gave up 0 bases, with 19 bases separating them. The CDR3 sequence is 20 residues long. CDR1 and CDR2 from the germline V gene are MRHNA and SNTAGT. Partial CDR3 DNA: TGTGCCAGCAGTGACTTCGACAGGCGAAACCTACTCTCCTATAATTCACCC. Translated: CASSDFDRRNLLSYNSP. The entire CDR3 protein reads CASSDFDRRNLLSYNSPLHF.

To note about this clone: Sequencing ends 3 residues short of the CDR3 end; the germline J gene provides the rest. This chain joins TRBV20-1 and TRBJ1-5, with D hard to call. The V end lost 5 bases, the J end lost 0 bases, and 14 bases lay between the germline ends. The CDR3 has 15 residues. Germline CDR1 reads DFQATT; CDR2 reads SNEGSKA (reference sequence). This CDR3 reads CSARHLLNSNQPQHF. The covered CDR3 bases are TGCAGTGCTCGACATCTCCTTAATAGCAATCAGCCC.

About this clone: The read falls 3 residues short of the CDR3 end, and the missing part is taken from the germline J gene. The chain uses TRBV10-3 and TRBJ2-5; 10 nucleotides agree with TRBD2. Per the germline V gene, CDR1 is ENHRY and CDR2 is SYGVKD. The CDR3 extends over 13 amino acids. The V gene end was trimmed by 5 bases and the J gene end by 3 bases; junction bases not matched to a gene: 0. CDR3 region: CAISLAGEETQYF. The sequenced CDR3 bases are TGTGCCATCAGTCTAGCGGGGGAAGAGACC.

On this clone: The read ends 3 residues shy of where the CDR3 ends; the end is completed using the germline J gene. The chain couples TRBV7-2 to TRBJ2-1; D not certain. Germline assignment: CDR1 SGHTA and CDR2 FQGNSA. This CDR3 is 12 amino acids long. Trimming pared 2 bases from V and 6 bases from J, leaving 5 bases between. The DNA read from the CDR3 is TGTGCCAGCAGCTTAACTGTCAATGAG. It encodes CASSLTVNE. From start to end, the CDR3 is CASSLTVNEQFF.

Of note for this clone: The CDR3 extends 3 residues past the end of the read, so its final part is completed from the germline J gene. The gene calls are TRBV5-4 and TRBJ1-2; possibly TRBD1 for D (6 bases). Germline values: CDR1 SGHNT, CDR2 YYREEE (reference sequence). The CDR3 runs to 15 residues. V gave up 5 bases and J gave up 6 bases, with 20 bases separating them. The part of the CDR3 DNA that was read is TGTGCCAGCAGATTTGGGACACCCCTACGCGATGGC. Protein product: CASRFGTPLRDG. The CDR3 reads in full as CASRFGTPLRDGYTF.

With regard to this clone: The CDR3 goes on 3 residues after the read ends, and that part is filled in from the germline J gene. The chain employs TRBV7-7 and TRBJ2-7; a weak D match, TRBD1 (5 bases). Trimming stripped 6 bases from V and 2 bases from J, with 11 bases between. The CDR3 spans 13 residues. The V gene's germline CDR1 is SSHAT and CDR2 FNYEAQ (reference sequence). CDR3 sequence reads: CASSVGAPYEQYF. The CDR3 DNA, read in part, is TGTGCCAGCAGTGTTGGGGCACCCTACGAG.

The CDR3 is CAWSVSDRLRNQPQHF. The CDR3 DNA, read in part, is TGTGCCTGGAGTGTATCTGACAGGCTACGCAATCAGCCC. The chain uses TRBV30 and TRBJ1-5, with a weak D call TRBD1 (6 bases). The read halts 3 residues ahead of the CDR3 end, with the missing end drawn from the germline J gene. Germline V gene data show CDR1 as GTSNPN and CDR2 as SVGIG (reference sequence). V was clipped by 0 bases and J by 2 bases, with 14 bases between them. The CDR3 has 16 amino acids.

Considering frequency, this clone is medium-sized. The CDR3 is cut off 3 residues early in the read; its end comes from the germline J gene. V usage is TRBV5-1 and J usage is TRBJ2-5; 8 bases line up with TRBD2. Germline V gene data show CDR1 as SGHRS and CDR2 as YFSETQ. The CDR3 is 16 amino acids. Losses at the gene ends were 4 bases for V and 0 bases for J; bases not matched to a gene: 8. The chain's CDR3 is CASSQTISGNQETQYF. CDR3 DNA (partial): TGCGCCAGCAGCCAAACCATTAGCGGGAACCAAGAGACC.

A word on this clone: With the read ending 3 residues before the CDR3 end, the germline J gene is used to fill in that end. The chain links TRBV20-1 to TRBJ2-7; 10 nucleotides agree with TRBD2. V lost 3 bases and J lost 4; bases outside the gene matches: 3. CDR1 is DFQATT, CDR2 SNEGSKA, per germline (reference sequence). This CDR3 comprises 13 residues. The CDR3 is CSASSGGLYEQYF. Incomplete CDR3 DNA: TGCAGTGCTAGTAGCGGGGGGCTATACGAG.